This T cell receptor (beta chain) is drawn from a study of cytomegalovirus exposure and HLA in healthy donors. Broader study findings: It was confirmed in vitro that three of the CMV-associated chains were specific for CMV antigens. What a later analysis reportedly showed was that an Asian-associated ancestry cluster had fewer N-insertions than the approximately 700-donor mean. Association of a missense DCLRE1C variant with TCR beta V- and J-gene trimming was reported in a later analysis. The study assumed roughly uniform donor sequencing depth for presence/absence analyses.

PCR involved 60 Vbeta and 13 Jbeta primers. This table comes from immunoSEQ multiplex PCR, and its TCRdb copy is limited to in-frame clones, with some not included. The sample yields approximately 190,000 clones, 84% seen once. Turning to this clone: The antigen remains unidentified.

This receptor was identified in a woman aged 50 to 65 in good health and CMV-seropositive. Sequencing was carried out using PBMCs.

The CDR3 sequence: CSASIQNEQFF. The CDR3 nucleotides read TGCAGTGCTAGTATCCAGAATGAGCAGTTCTTC. The V call is TRBV20-1, the J call TRBJ2-1; D is ambiguous. This CDR3 contains 11 residues. V was trimmed by 3 bases and J by 7 bases, leaving 7 bases between them. Germline CDR1 DFQATT, CDR2 SNEGSKA (reference sequence).